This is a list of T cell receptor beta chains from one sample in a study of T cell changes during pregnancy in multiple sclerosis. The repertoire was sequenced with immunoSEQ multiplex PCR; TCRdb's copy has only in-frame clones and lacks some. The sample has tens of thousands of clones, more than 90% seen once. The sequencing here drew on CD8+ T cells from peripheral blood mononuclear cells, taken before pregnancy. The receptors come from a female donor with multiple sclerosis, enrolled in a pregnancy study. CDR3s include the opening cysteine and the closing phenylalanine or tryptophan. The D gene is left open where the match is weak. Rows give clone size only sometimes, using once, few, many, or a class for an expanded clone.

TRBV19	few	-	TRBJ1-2	CASSMGAIYGYTF
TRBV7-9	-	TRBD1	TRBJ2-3	CASSFLPRQGSTQYF
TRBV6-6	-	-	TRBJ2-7	CASSLDRPPSEQYF
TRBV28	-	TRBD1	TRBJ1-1	CASTPRRQGAEAFF
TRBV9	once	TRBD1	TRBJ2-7	CASSPRTGRSYEQYF
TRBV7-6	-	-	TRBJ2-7	CASTTEDNEQYF
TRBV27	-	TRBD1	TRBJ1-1	CASSPGTGPGAEAFF
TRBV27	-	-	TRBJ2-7	CASCAGSSLYEQYF
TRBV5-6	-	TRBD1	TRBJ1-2	CASSFTGEVMGYGYTF
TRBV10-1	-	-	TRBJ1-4	CASSDGGPSYTNEKLFF
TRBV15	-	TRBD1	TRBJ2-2	CATRTRQGRANTGELFF
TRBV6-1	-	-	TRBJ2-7	CASSPEGEPIYEQYF
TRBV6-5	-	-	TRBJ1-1	CASSYFGVGTEAFF
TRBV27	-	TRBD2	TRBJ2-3	CASSFSGGDSDTQYF
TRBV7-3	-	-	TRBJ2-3	CASSSLGGGGTDTQYF
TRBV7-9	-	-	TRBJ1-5	CASSLQGLDQPQHF
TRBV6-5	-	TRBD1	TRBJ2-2	CASSYARGRSTGELFF